This T cell receptor (beta chain) was captured by sequencing in a study of cytomegalovirus exposure and HLA in healthy donors. The PCR contained 60 Vbeta and 13 Jbeta primers. Generated by immunoSEQ multiplex PCR, the TCRdb table keeps only in-frame clones and is missing some. The data show more than 70,000 clones, with around four fifths seen just once and 2.5% to 3.5% held by the top ten. About this clone itself: Other DNA sequences in the same sample also yield this CDR3.

Input material: PBMCs. This receptor was obtained from a man over 45 in good health and CMV-seropositive.

The CDR3 reads CAFQRPGQKYSNQPQHF. The CDR3 coding sequence is TGTGCCTTCCAACGGCCGGGACAGAAGTATAGCAATCAGCCCCAGCATTTT. The chain couples TRBV10-3 to TRBJ1-5, with TRBD1 matching 7 bases. The V and J ends lost 11 bases and 0 bases, in that order; junction bases with no gene match: 16. The CDR3 runs 17 residues. The germline gives CDR1 ENHRY, CDR2 SYGVKD.